This T cell receptor beta chain stems from a study of vaccination effects on CD4 cells after COVID-19. CDR1 is MNHEY, CDR2 SVGAGI, per germline. Trimming removed 5 bases at V and 6 bases at J, with 10 bases between. There are 13 residues in the CDR3. A remark on this clone: The antigen remains unidentified.

Libraries were prepared by immunoSEQ multiplex PCR; TCRdb keeps only in-frame clonotypes and omits some of them. The data contain roughly 68,000 clones, around 69% of them singletons. Within the ViraFEST assay, antigen-specific CD4+ T cells underwent expansion with viral peptide pools prior to sequencing. Subsequent to about 10 days of culture, CD4+ T cells were isolated. Each participant was given two doses of one vaccine (BNT162b2 or mRNA-1273). Neither prior SARS-CoV-2 infection nor positive nucleocapsid antibodies were present in the vaccine recipients. Specimen: CD4+ T cells from PBMCs cultured with HCoV-229E spike peptides, collected after COVID-19 vaccination. The clonotype originates from a human donor who received a COVID-19 vaccine. The V and J genes are TRBV6-5 and TRBJ2-2, with a tentative D call TRBD1 (5 bases). The CDR3 DNA follows: TGTGCCAGCAGTCGGACAAGGGCCGGGGAGCTGTTTTTT. This encodes CASSRTRAGELFF.